This is a list of T cell receptor beta chains from one sample in a study of T cell responses to AZD1222 COVID-19 vaccine. Measured with immunoSEQ multiplex PCR; TCRdb has only the in-frame clones, and not every one. This sample has roughly 80,000 clones; roughly nine tenths occur once, and the top ten carry approximately 10%. The sample consisted of peripheral blood, taken 28 days after the second AZD1222 dose. These receptors all stem from an adult who received the AZD1222 COVID-19 vaccine. Both conserved end residues are part of each CDR3. Fields, in order: V gene, CDR3 protein.

V: TRBV30; CDR3: CAWRGDRGSYNEQFF
V: TRBV19; CDR3: CASSIGTSSYNEQFF
V: TRBV7-9; CDR3: CASSPGSGNTIYF
V: TRBV19; CDR3: CASRVMGQETQYF
V: TRBV12-5; CDR3: CASGQGQAETQYF
V: TRBV25-1; CDR3: CASSGPTSADTQYF
V: TRBV7-2; CDR3: CASSLMGTQYF
V: TRBV6-5; CDR3: CASSYSFTGEYTIYF
V: TRBV18; CDR3: CASSPQTVPSETQYF
V: TRBV29-1; CDR3: CSVEPGPEGEAFF
V: TRBV10-2; CDR3: CASSEKRDYGYTF
V: TRBV7-2; CDR3: CASSLASGAQYF
V: TRBV9; CDR3: CASTTDPRSGNTIYF
V: TRBV12-5; CDR3: CASAPGDQPQHF
V: TRBV10-3; CDR3: CAIRTEGDEQFF
V: TRBV27; CDR3: CASSYSYRNSPLHF
V: TRBV19; CDR3: CASRAGDRHNYGYTF
V: TRBV28; CDR3: CASSLGREYEQYF
V: TRBV9; CDR3: CASSPVSDSPLHF
V: TRBV9; CDR3: CASSVEEVDSTEAFF
V: TRBV24-1; CDR3: CATNHPQATGELFF
V: TRBV19; CDR3: CASSRRGGREPLHF
V: TRBV7-9; CDR3: CASSEPGLEYEQYF
V: TRBV13; CDR3: CASSLQGISGNTIYF
V: TRBV14; CDR3: CASSQSPWRTVKLPSGNTIYF
V: TRBV24-1; CDR3: CATSDPTGTGVRETQYF
V: TRBV3-1/TRBV3-2; CDR3: CASSQEGGPGNTIYF
V: TRBV7-2; CDR3: CASSLGGTLKRETQYF
V: TRBV7-2; CDR3: CASSLDEPPFSTEAFF
V: TRBV5-4; CDR3: CASSLVSSGANEQFF
V: TRBV24-1; CDR3: CATSDSRRDTQYF
V: TRBV24-1; CDR3: CATSDLWADYGYTF
V: TRBV5-1; CDR3: CASSLVPTADTQYF